What follows are 30 T cell receptor beta chains derived from one specimen sequenced in a study of blood T cell repertoires in COVID-19. Libraries were prepared by immunoSEQ multiplex PCR; TCRdb keeps only in-frame clonotypes and omits some of them. The sample contains under 75,000 clones, roughly 72% of which appear only once. Input material: peripheral blood. The receptors were sampled from a woman aged 70 to 79 with COVID-19, enrolled during active disease.

The V call is TRBV5-1, the J call TRBJ1-1; D uncertain. The V end was cut by 2 bases, the J end by 0 bases, with 20 bases between. Germline loops: CDR1 SGHRS, CDR2 YFSETQ. This CDR3 contains 18 residues. CDR3 loop: CASSFSMRHLDLNTEAFF. The DNA of the CDR3 is TGCGCCAGCAGCTTTTCGATGAGGCACCTTGACTTGAACACTGAAGCTTTCTTT.

The V call is TRBV27, the J call TRBJ2-5; 10 positions match TRBD2. Germline lookup yields CDR1 MNHEY and CDR2 SMNVEV (reference sequence). The CDR3 totals 17 residues. The V gene end was trimmed by 5 bases and the J gene end by 5 bases; junction bases not matched to a gene: 14. CDR3 residues: CASSRAPGLAGVETQYF. The CDR3, as DNA: TGTGCCAGCAGTCGAGCCCCGGGGCTAGCGGGAGTGGAGACCCAGTACTTC.

CDR3 residues: CASRTVDSPLHF. The CDR3 DNA sequence: TGTGCCAGCAGAACAGTAGATTCACCCCTCCACTTT. The rearrangement joins TRBV6-5 to TRBJ1-6, with D unresolved. Between the trimmed V and J ends, which lost 6 bases and 8 bases, there was a span of 8 bases. This CDR3 is built from 12 residues. Per the germline V gene, CDR1 is MNHEY and CDR2 is SVGAGI.

CDR3 in DNA: TGTGCCAGCAGCAAAGCGTGCAGGGTAAATCAGCCCCAGCATTTT. As protein: CASSKACRVNQPQHF. This chain connects TRBV21-1 to TRBJ1-5; the table calls TRBD1, which could not be checked here. TRBV21-1 is given as a pseudogene. There are 15 residues in the CDR3.

The rearrangement joins TRBV28 to TRBJ1-1; 9 bases fit TRBD1. This CDR3 comprises 16 residues. Germline V gene sequence: CDR1 MDHEN, CDR2 SYDVKM. The ends lost 7 bases at V and 0 bases at J; junction bases unmatched: 9. The CDR3: CASTKGTGLMNTEAFF. The CDR3 bases are TGTGCCAGCACTAAAGGGACAGGGCTCATGAACACTGAAGCTTTCTTT.

The V gene is TRBV3-1 (or the pseudogene TRBV3-2), the J gene TRBJ2-3; D not certain. The germline V gene encodes CDR1 LGHDT and CDR2 YNNKEL (reference sequence). The CDR3 spans 13 residues. Trimming shortened V by 0 bases and J by 14 bases, and 15 bases separated the two germline ends. This CDR3 is CASSQDVSAPGYF. The CDR3 nucleotides are TGTGCCAGCAGCCAAGATGTCTCGGCTCCGGGGTATTTT.

The J gene is TRBJ2-5, the V gene TRBV7-2; maybe TRBD2 (5 bases). The ends were cut back, 4 bases at V and 12 bases at J, with 15 bases in the middle. The germline V gene encodes CDR1 SGHTA and CDR2 FQGNSA. The length of the CDR3 is 12 residues. CDR3 amino acids: CASSWVRDIKYF. In nucleotides, the CDR3 is TGTGCCAGCAGCTGGGTCCGGGATATCAAGTACTTC. The full variable domain, in which reference TRBV7-2 and TRBJ2-5 provide the parts outside the CDR3, is GAGVSQSPSNKVTEKGKDVELRCDPISGHTALYWYRQSLGQGLEFLIYFQGNSAPDKSGLPSDRFSAERTGGSVSTLTIQRTQQEDSAVYLCASSWVRDIKYFGPGTRLLVL.

This clone was observed a few times. This chain connects TRBV19 to TRBJ2-1; possible D gene TRBD1, 6 bases. The CDR3 extends over 14 amino acids. Trimming left V 4 bases short and J 2 bases short, with 9 bases between. In germline, CDR1 is LNHDA, CDR2 SQIVND (reference sequence). CDR3 amino acids: CASSSRGTYNEQFF. DNA of the CDR3: TGTGCCAGTAGTAGCAGGGGCACCTACAATGAGCAGTTCTTC.

The J gene is TRBJ2-5, the V gene TRBV5-4, with 8 positions matching TRBD1. Trimming removed 3 bases from V and 2 bases from J; junction bases left unmatched: 3. Per the germline V gene, CDR1 is SGHNT and CDR2 is YYREEE (reference sequence). The CDR3 contains 14 residues. This CDR3 is CASSSRDRQETQYF. Written as DNA, the CDR3 is TGTGCCAGCAGCTCCCGGGACAGGCAAGAGACCCAGTACTTC.

This CDR3 is CAIGGGDEQYV. The CDR3 coding sequence is TGTGCCATCGGTGGGGGGGACGAGCAGTACGTC. The rearrangement links TRBV10-3 to TRBJ2-7; 7 positions agree with TRBD2. The V and J ends lost 8 bases and 5 bases, in that order; junction bases with no gene match: 3. Looked up from germline, CDR1 is ENHRY and CDR2 is SYGVKD. This CDR3 is built from 11 residues.

The chain combines TRBV7-9 with TRBJ2-7; 8 bases map to TRBD1. Unmatched junction bases numbered 7, after V lost 0 bases and J lost 6 bases. CDR3 length equals 15 residues. From germline, CDR1 is SEHNR and CDR2 FQNEAQ (reference sequence). CDR3 coding DNA: TGTGCCAGCAGCTTAGCGATGCAGGGGGCTCTCGAGCAGTACTTC. The encoded protein is CASSLAMQGALEQYF.

The V gene is TRBV20-1, the J gene TRBJ2-5; no definite D call. V gave up 1 base and J gave up 5 bases, with 5 bases separating them. The CDR3 is 11 amino acids. In germline, CDR1 is DFQATT, CDR2 SNEGSKA (reference sequence). The CDR3 region has the DNA TGCAGTGCTAGAGTCCAGGAGACCCAGTACTTC. It yields the protein CSARVQETQYF.

The chain links TRBV3-1 (or the pseudogene TRBV3-2) to TRBJ1-5; 8 nucleotides line up with TRBD1. Germline-derived CDR1 and CDR2 are LGHDT and YNNKEL (reference sequence). V shed 6 bases, J shed 9 bases, and the junction held 13 bases outside the gene matches. The CDR3 loop spans 15 amino acids. CDR3 DNA sequence: TGTGCCAGCAGGCCCAGTCGGGACAGGAATTGGCCCCAGCATTTT. Residues: CASRPSRDRNWPQHF.

The table lists this clone with a few counts. This sequence joins TRBV9 and TRBJ1-2; TRBD1 matches 8 bases. Germline V gene sequence: CDR1 SGDLS, CDR2 YYNGEE. The CDR3 has 14 amino acids. After removal of 4 bases from V and 6 bases from J, the junction contained 8 bases not matched to a gene. CDR3 protein: CASSPRTGQDGYTF. For the CDR3, the DNA is TGTGCCAGCAGCCCGAGGACAGGGCAGGATGGCTACACCTTC.

This sequence joins TRBV12-5 and TRBJ2-3, with 9 bases that match TRBD1. J lost 3 bases, V lost 3 bases, and 7 bases had no gene match. The CDR3 has 16 amino acids. CDR1 is LGHNT, CDR2 FRNRAP, per germline. The chain's CDR3 is CASGFVTGGKTDTQYF. The CDR3 nucleotides read TGTGCTAGTGGTTTTGTAACAGGGGGCAAGACAGATACGCAGTATTTT.

The chain is built from TRBV5-4 and TRBJ2-1; 8 bases align to TRBD1. The CDR3 consists of 14 residues. The junction had 6 bases not matched to a gene; V was cut back by 4 bases and J by 6 bases. Germline V gene sequence: CDR1 SGHNT, CDR2 YYREEE (reference sequence). As DNA, the CDR3 is TGTGCCAGCAGCCCCGGACAGGGAGGCAATGAGCAGTTCTTC. Amino acids: CASSPGQGGNEQFF.

The rearrangement uses TRBV5-1 and TRBJ2-5, with TRBD2 matching over 11 bases. The germline V gene encodes CDR1 SGHRS and CDR2 YFSETQ. V was pared by 4 bases and J by 4 bases, with 6 bases of the junction left unmatched. The CDR3 runs 15 residues. The CDR3 sequence: CASSRSGGALETQYF. Written as DNA, the CDR3 is TGCGCCAGCAGCCGTAGCGGGGGGGCATTAGAGACCCAGTACTTC.

This chain joins TRBV4-3 and TRBJ2-7; 12 nucleotides agree with TRBD1. J gave up 5 bases and V 1 base, and 6 bases lay outside the gene matches. The CDR3 consists of 16 residues. CDR1 is LGHNA, CDR2 YSLEER, per germline. As DNA, the CDR3 is TGCGCCAGCAGCCAAGCCTCCGGGACAGGGGGCGACGAGCAGTACTTC. Its translation: CASSQASGTGGDEQYF.

CDR3 bases: TGTGCCAGCAGTTACCGGGACATGAACACTGAAGCTTTCTTT. Protein sequence: CASSYRDMNTEAFF. The chain has TRBV6-5 and TRBJ1-1; a possible D gene is TRBD1 (6 bases). The V gene's germline CDR1 is MNHEY and CDR2 SVGAGI. The CDR3 consists of 14 residues. The germline V and J ends were trimmed by 2 bases and 0 bases, with 7 bases remaining between them.

This clone was counted between two and nine times. J is TRBJ2-5 and V is TRBV5-6; perhaps TRBD2 as D (7 bases). The V gene's germline CDR1 is SGHDT and CDR2 YYEEEE. Trimming took 4 bases from V and 0 from J, leaving 13 bases between them. CDR3 length equals 15 residues. This CDR3 reads CASSQTGGYQETQYF. CDR3 nucleotides: TGTGCCAGCAGCCAAACGGGGGGCTACCAAGAGACCCAGTACTTC.

The chain couples TRBV5-1 to TRBJ1-4; D ambiguous. Germline V gene data show CDR1 as SGHRS and CDR2 as YFSETQ. This CDR3 contains 16 residues. Deletions cut 0 bases from V and 8 bases from J, with 17 bases between. DNA of the CDR3: TGCGCCAGCAGCTTGGCCGGGTCTCCGAGGGAGGAAAAACTGTTTTTT. The encoded protein is CASSLAGSPREEKLFF.

The rearrangement joins TRBV2 to TRBJ1-2; the D gene is possibly TRBD1 (5 bases). Germline values: CDR1 SNHLY, CDR2 FYNNEI. The CDR3 runs 14 residues. V was clipped by 6 bases and J by 2 bases, with 13 bases between them. As DNA, the CDR3 is TGTGCCAGCAGCGATCAGGGTAACAACTATGGCTACACCTTC. Its translation is CASSDQGNNYGYTF.

This clone was seen a few times. The chain uses TRBV19 and TRBJ2-3; D possibly corresponds to TRBD1 (6 bases). Per the germline V gene, CDR1 is LNHDA and CDR2 is SQIVND (reference sequence). The CDR3 spans 11 residues. V was pared by 8 bases and J by 5 bases, with 8 bases between. CDR3: CASQQGDTQYF. The DNA for the CDR3 is TGTGCCAGTCAACAGGGAGATACGCAGTATTTT.

The gene calls are TRBV6-1 and TRBJ1-3; no firm D call. This CDR3 spans 15 amino acids. V lost 2 bases to trimming and J lost 0 bases, with 8 bases between them. Germline CDR1 reads MNHNS; CDR2 reads SASEGT. The CDR3: CASSETRSSGNTIYF. CDR3 bases: TGTGCCAGCAGTGAAACGAGGAGCTCTGGAAACACCATATATTTT.

V usage is TRBV19 and J usage is TRBJ2-1, with a tentative D call TRBD2 (6 bases). Trimming took off 5 bases at V and 12 bases at J, with 20 bases between the two ends. Per the germline V gene, CDR1 is LNHDA and CDR2 is SQIVND (reference sequence). The CDR3 contains 14 residues. The CDR3 region is CASSENANWGGQFF. DNA for the CDR3: TGTGCCAGTAGTGAAAATGCAAATTGGGGAGGGCAGTTCTTC.

The V call is TRBV19, the J call TRBJ2-3, with D perhaps matching TRBD2 (6 bases). Germline-derived CDR1 and CDR2 are LNHDA and SQIVND (reference sequence). V lost 3 bases to trimming and J lost 5 bases, with 18 bases between them. The CDR3 has 16 residues. In DNA form, the CDR3 reads TGTGCCAGTAGTATTGGGAGGCGCATTCGGGGAGATACGCAGTATTTT. It yields the protein CASSIGRRIRGDTQYF.

There are a few counts of this clone. CDR3 nucleotides: TGTGCCAGCAGTCTGCTGGACAGGGGGCGGAATGGCTACACCTTC. It encodes CASSLLDRGRNGYTF. The chain uses TRBV6-2 or TRBV6-3 and TRBJ1-2; 11 bases are shared with TRBD1. CDR1 is MNHEY and CDR2 is SVGEGT in the germline V gene. J gave up 6 bases and V 5 bases, and 8 bases lay outside the gene matches. The CDR3 has 15 residues.

The chain uses TRBV7-7 and TRBJ2-1, with D possibly TRBD1 on 5 matching bases. The CDR3 extends over 13 amino acids. V gave up 4 bases and J gave up 5 bases, with 9 bases separating them. Germline V lookup: CDR1 SSHAT, CDR2 FNYEAQ (reference sequence). For the CDR3, the DNA is TGTGCCAGCAGCTCGGACATTGACAATGAGCAGTTCTTC. Translation gives CASSSDIDNEQFF.

V gene TRBV5-4 combines with J gene TRBJ1-2, with 7 bases identical to TRBD1. V lost 4 bases and J lost 5; bases outside the gene matches: 5. The CDR3 is 13 residues long. Germline CDR1 and CDR2: SGHNT and YYREEE (reference sequence). CDR3 sequence (DNA): TGTGCCAGCAGCCGCGACAGGGAGTATGGCTACACCTTC. The encoded protein is CASSRDREYGYTF.

The genes are TRBV5-1 and TRBJ1-6; D is unclear. This CDR3 spans 13 amino acids. Germline CDR1 is SGHRS and CDR2 is YFSETQ. With 0 bases removed from V and 10 bases from J, the gap between germline ends came to 8 bases. DNA of the CDR3: TGCGCCAGCAGCTTGGCCGGTCGGTCACCCCTCCACTTT. It is translated as CASSLAGRSPLHF. The entire variable domain, with the rest obtained from reference TRBV5-1 and TRBJ1-6, is as follows: KAGVTQTPRYLIKTRGQQVTLSCSPISGHRSVSWYQQTPGQGLQFLFEYFSETQRNKGNFPGRFSGRQFSNSRSEMNVSTLELGDSALYLCASSLAGRSPLHFGNGTRLTVT.